This entry is about one TCR beta chain. The data originate from a study of shared clonotypes between healthy human individuals. Study context: The study used three CD4 naive, three CD4 memory, two CD8 naive and one CD8 memory plate per donor.

The repertoire was sequenced with immunoSEQ multiplex PCR; TCRdb's copy has only in-frame clones and lacks some. This table has nearly 750,000 clones, around 77% appearing once. Trimming took 2 bases from V and 2 from J; bases not matched to a gene: 4. Looked up from germline, CDR1 is SNHLY and CDR2 is FYNNEI. The CDR3 covers 16 residues. The sample consisted of memory CD4+ T cells sorted from blood. This sample's subset: CD45RA-negative fraction. The gene calls are TRBV2 and TRBJ1-2; the match to TRBD1 covers 11 bases. The sequence derives from a woman in her 30s in good health. CDR3 residues: CASSERGTGGNYGYTF. Here the CDR3 DNA reads TGTGCCAGCAGTGAAAGGGGGACAGGGGGGAACTATGGCTACACCTTC. The complete variable domain, with remaining parts taken from reference TRBV2 and TRBJ1-2, reads EPEVTQTPSHQVTQMGQEVILRCVPISNHLYFYWYRQILGQKVEFLVSFYNNEISEKSEIFDDQFSVERPDGSNFTLKIRSTKLEDSAMYFCASSERGTGGNYGYTFGSGTRLTVV.